These 3 T cell receptor beta chains share one sample of origin, sequenced in a study of Ad26.COV2.S vaccination and SARS-CoV-2 variants. This table comes from immunoSEQ multiplex PCR, and its TCRdb copy is limited to in-frame clones, with some not included. Of some 420,000 clones listed, around nine tenths are singletons. Sample treatment: roughly 20 received Ad26.COV2.S at low or high dose, single or two shots; roughly 5 received placebo; per-sample allocation not given. Following the first vaccine or placebo injection, samples were taken on day 63. This sample comprised peripheral blood, obtained in a trial of Ad26.COV2.S vaccine versus placebo. These receptor sequences come from a person between 18 and 60 years old who received the Ad26.COV2.S COVID-19 vaccine or a placebo.

The chain combines TRBV10-3 with TRBJ2-6; D gene ambiguous. Germline lookup yields CDR1 ENHRY and CDR2 SYGVKD. This CDR3 contains 14 residues. Trimming cost V 6 bases and J 0 bases, with 6 bases left between them. The CDR3 DNA follows: TGTGCCATCAGCGTGGGCTCTGGGGCCAACGTCCTGACTTTC. Amino acids: CAISVGSGANVLTF.

In its sample, this clone was seen a few times. The chain carries TRBV6-6 and TRBJ2-7; no reliable D call. CDR3 length: 13 residues. Deletions cut 5 bases from V and 0 bases from J, with 8 bases between. Per germline, CDR1 MNHNY and CDR2 SVGAGI (reference sequence). CDR3 protein: CASSPTDSYEQYF. The CDR3 nucleotides are TGTGCCAGCAGTCCGACGGACTCCTACGAGCAGTACTTC.

This clone was recorded only once. The chain has TRBV30 and TRBJ1-1, with D perhaps matching TRBD1 (5 bases). The germline V gene encodes CDR1 GTSNPN and CDR2 SVGIG (reference sequence). V lost 0 bases and J lost 1, with 18 bases in between. The CDR3 spans 17 residues. The CDR3, as DNA: TGTGCCTGGAGTGTAGCGCTGCCAGGGCTGGAGAACACTGAAGCTTTCTTT. Amino acids: CAWSVALPGLENTEAFF.